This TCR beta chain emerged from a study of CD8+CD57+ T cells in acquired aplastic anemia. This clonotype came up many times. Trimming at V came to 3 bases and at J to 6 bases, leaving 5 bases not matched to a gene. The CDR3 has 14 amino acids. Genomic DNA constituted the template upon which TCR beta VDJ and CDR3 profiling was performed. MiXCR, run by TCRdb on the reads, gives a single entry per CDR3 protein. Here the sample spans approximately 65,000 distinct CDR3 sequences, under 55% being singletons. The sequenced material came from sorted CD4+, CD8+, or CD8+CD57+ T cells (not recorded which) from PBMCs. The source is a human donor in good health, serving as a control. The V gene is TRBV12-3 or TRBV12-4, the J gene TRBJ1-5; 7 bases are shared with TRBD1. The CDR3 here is CASSFPGGGQPQHF. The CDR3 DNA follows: TGTGCCAGCAGTTTCCCAGGGGGAGGTCAGCCCCAGCATTTT.